The TCR beta chain under discussion was sequenced for a study of cytomegalovirus exposure and HLA in healthy donors. On this clone: The antigen remains unidentified.

Use of 60 Vbeta and 13 Jbeta primers characterized the PCR. Method: immunoSEQ multiplex PCR; TCRdb's copy keeps in-frame clones and lacks some. The data hold some 140,000 clones, with 80% observed a single time. Findings and caveats of the study: Earlier analysis found most TCR beta V segments productive about 90% or about 30% of the time.

The CDR3 extends over 14 amino acids. The V gene's germline CDR1 is SGHRS and CDR2 YFSETQ. Unmatched junction bases numbered 3, after V lost 1 base and J lost 5 bases. V usage is TRBV5-1 and J usage is TRBJ2-5; the match to TRBD2 covers 9 bases. The sample taken for sequencing was PBMCs. This TCR was sampled from a man younger than 40 in good health and CMV-seropositive. CDR3 DNA: TGCGCCAGCAGCTTGAGGCGGGAGGGGGAGACCCAGTACTTC. This translates into CASSLRREGETQYF.